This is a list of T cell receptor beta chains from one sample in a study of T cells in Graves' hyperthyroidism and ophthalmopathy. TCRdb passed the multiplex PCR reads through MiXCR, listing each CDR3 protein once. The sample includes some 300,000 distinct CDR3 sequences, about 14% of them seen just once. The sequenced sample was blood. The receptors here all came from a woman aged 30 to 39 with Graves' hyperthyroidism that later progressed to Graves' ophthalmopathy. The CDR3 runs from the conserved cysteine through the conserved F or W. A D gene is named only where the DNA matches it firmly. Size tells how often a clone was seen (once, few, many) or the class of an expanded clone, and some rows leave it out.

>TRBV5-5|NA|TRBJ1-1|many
TGTGCCAGCAGCTTGGGTCCCTCCTTAGTTACTGAAGCTTTCTTT
CASSLGPSLVTEAFF
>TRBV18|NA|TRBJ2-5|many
TGTGCCAGCTCCCTAGGGTACCAAGAGACCCAGTACTTC
CASSLGYQETQYF
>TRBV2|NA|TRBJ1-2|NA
TGTGCCAGCAGTGAAAGGGGGACGGGGGGAGATCCCTACTATGGCTACACCTTC
CASSERGTGGDPYYGYTF
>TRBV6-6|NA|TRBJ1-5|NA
TGTGCCAGCAGTTACGTGAACAAACAGCCCCAGCATTTT
CASSYVNKQPQHF
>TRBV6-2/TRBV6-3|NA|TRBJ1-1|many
TGTGCCAGCAGTTACTCAGGGGTTGGCACTGAAGCTTTCTTT
CASSYSGVGTEAFF
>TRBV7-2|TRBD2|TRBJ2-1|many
TGTGCCAGCAGCTCGGTCGGAGCGGGAGGGCCCTATAGCTCCTACAATGAGCAGTTCTTC
CASSSVGAGGPYSSYNEQFF
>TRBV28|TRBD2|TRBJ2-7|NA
TGTGCCAGCAGTATAGGAGCGGGAGGCCCCTACGAGCAGTACTTC
CASSIGAGGPYEQYF
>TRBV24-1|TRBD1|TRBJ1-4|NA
TGTGCCACCAGTGATCCCGGGACAGAGGAAAAACTGTTTTTT
CATSDPGTEEKLFF
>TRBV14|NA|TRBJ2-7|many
TGTGCCAGCAGCCAAGATGCCAGTTCTAAGCAGTACTTC
CASSQDASSKQYF
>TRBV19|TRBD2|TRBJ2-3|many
TGTGCCAGTAGGGGACTAGCGGGAAGAAAGGGCACAGATACGCAGTATTTT
CASRGLAGRKGTDTQYF
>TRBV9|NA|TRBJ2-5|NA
TGTGCCAGCAGCGTAGCTGCGGGATCTTTGTGGGGGGGGCCGCAAGAGACCCAGTACTTC
CASSVAAGSLWGGPQETQYF
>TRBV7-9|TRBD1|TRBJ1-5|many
TGTGCCAGCAGCTCCGGCGACAGGGGGGCGAATCAGCCCCAGCATTTT
CASSSGDRGANQPQHF
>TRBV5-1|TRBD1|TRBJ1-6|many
TGCGCCAGCAGCTGGGTCACAGGGGGAGACTCACCCCTCCACTTT
CASSWVTGGDSPLHF
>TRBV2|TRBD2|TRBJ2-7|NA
TGTGCCAGCAGGGGGGGGACTAGCGTTTACGAGCAGTACTTC
CASRGGTSVYEQYF
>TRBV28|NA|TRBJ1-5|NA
TGTGCCAGCAGCGACAGGAAAATGGGTCTAAATCAGCCCCAGCATTTT
CASSDRKMGLNQPQHF
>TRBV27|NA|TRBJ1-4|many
TGTGCCAGCAGTTTATCGGAGAGTGAGGAAAAACTGTTTTTT
CASSLSESEEKLFF